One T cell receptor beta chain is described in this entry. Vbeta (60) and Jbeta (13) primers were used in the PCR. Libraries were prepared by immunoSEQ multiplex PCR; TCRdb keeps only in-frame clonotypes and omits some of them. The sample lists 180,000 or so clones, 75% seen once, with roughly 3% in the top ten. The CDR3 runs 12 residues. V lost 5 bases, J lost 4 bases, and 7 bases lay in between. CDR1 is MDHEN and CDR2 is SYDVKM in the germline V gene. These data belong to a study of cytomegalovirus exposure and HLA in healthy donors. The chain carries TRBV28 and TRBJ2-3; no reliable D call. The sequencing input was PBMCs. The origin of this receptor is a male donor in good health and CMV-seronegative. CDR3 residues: CASSRQADTQYF. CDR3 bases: TGTGCCAGCAGTCGTCAGGCAGATACGCAGTATTTT.